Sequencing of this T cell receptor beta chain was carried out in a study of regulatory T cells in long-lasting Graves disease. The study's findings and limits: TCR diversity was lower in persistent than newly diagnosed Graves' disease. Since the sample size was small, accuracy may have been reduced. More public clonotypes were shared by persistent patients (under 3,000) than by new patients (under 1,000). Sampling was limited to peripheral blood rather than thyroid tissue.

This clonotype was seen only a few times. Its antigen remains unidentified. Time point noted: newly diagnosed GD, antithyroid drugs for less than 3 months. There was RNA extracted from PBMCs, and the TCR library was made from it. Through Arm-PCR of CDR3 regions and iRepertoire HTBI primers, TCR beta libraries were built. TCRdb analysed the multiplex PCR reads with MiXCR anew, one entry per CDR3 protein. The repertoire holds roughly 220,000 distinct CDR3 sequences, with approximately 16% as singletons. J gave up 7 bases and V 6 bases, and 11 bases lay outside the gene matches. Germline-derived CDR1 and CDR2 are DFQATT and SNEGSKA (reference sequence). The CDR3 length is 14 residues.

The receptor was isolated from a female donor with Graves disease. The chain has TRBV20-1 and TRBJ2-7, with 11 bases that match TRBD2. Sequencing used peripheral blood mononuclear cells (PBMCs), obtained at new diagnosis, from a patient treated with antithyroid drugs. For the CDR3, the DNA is TGCAGTGCCGACCAGGGACTAGCGGCCACGGAGCAGTACTTC. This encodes CSADQGLAATEQYF.